This T cell receptor (beta chain) was recovered during a study of blood T cell repertoires in COVID-19. Whole-study context: Spain, Italy and the United States supplied samples that represented acute and convalescent COVID-19. Sources were T cells, B-cell-depleted T cells, or PBMCs; the material itself was cDNA or gDNA.

In the original analysis: Amplified reference gene primers provided the basis for estimating nucleated cell counts. Repertoires were generated with immunoSEQ multiplex PCR, while TCRdb's copy carries only in-frame clones and drops some. That table furnishes V, J and clone size, whereas the DNA furnished D and trimming. The table records about 110,000 clones, more than 70% of them present only once. This TCR derives from a human donor in a cohort sampled during active COVID-19. Source material: peripheral blood.

CDR3 bases: TGTGCCAGCCGCGGACAGAATAATGAAAAACTGTTTTTT. Translating it yields CASRGQNNEKLFF. V and J are TRBV19 and TRBJ1-4, with a weak D call TRBD1 (6 bases). This CDR3 has 13 residues. The germline V gene has CDR1 LNHDA and CDR2 SQIVND (reference sequence). The V end was cut by 9 bases, the J end by 4 bases, with 12 bases between.